The 14 T cell receptor beta chains below were found in one sample sequenced in a study of patients and donors after allogeneic stem cell transplantation. TCRdb analysed the RT-PCR reads with MiXCR anew, one entry per CDR3 protein. The sample includes approximately 60,000 distinct CDR3 sequences, roughly 14% of them seen just once. Material: blood, either unsorted or a sorted T cell fraction (not recorded which). The source is a human donor who was either an allogeneic HSCT recipient or a stem cell or donor lymphocyte infusion donor (not recorded which). It is not recorded whose cells these are; they may come from a transplant donor.

The sample holds a few counts of this clonotype. V and J are TRBV18 and TRBJ2-7; TRBD1 is a possible D gene (7 bases). V gave up 2 bases and J gave up 4 bases, with 15 bases separating them. The CDR3 has 15 residues. The germline V gene encodes CDR1 KGHSH and CDR2 LQKENI. The CDR3 sequence is CASSPAAGGGYEQYF. DNA of the CDR3: TGTGCCAGCTCACCAGCAGCAGGGGGAGGATACGAGCAGTACTTC.

In its sample, this clonotype was seen a few times. The chain uses TRBV12-3 or TRBV12-4 and TRBJ2-7, with 10 bases identical to TRBD1. The CDR3 has 15 residues. The V segment lost 5 bases and the J segment 3 bases; nucleotides outside the gene matches: 7. The CDR3 coding sequence is TGTGCCAGCAGTCCAAGGACAGGGGGAGGCTACGAGCAGTACTTC. Its translation: CASSPRTGGGYEQYF.

The chain has TRBV20-1 and TRBJ2-1; D may be TRBD2 (5 bases). The CDR3 has 16 residues. Germline lookup yields CDR1 DFQATT and CDR2 SNEGSKA (reference sequence). Trimming pared 0 bases from V and 3 bases from J, leaving 15 bases between. The CDR3 sequence: CSARDPKAEIYNEQFF. The DNA of the CDR3 is TGCAGTGCTAGAGATCCCAAAGCGGAGATCTACAATGAGCAGTTCTTC.

This clonotype was picked up many times. The chain links TRBV7-8 to TRBJ1-6, with D maybe TRBD1 (6 bases). Germline lookup yields CDR1 SGHVS and CDR2 FQNEAQ. The CDR3 runs to 15 residues. Trimming stripped 1 base from V and 7 bases from J, with 11 bases between. The CDR3 here is CASSLGQGRNSPLHF. CDR3 in DNA: TGTGCCAGCAGCTTAGGGCAGGGGCGAAATTCACCCCTCCACTTT.

This chain uses TRBV25-1 with TRBJ2-2; D is possibly TRBD2 (5 bases). This CDR3 spans 14 amino acids. Per germline, CDR1 MGHDK and CDR2 SYGVNS. V was clipped by 5 bases and J by 1 base, with 8 bases between them. CDR3 in DNA: TGTGCCAGCAGTCAGGCGGGGAACACCGGGGAGCTGTTTTTT. Translation: CASSQAGNTGELFF.

The genes are TRBV29-1 and TRBJ2-7; TRBD1 aligns across 9 bases. The length of the CDR3 is 13 residues. J gave up 3 bases and V 2 bases, and 2 bases lay outside the gene matches. Per germline, CDR1 SQVTM and CDR2 ANQGSEA. DNA for the CDR3: TGCAGCGTTGAATTGGACAGGGGCTACGAGCAGTACTTC. Its protein product is CSVELDRGYEQYF.

As to this clonotype: Because it lacks the conserved phenylalanine or tryptophan at the end, this CDR3 is likely a read error. The V and J genes are TRBV9 and TRBJ2-3; D may be TRBD1 (5 bases). V was cut by 1 base and J by 4 bases, with 10 bases left in between. Germline CDR1 reads SGDLS; CDR2 reads YYNGEE. The CDR3 length is 14 residues. In DNA form, the CDR3 reads TGTGCCAGCAGCGTACAGGGTTCGTCAGATACGCAGTATTTG. Protein product: CASSVQGSSDTQYL.

V usage is TRBV25-1 and J usage is TRBJ2-1; D possibly corresponds to TRBD1 (5 bases). This CDR3 is built from 14 residues. The ends were cut back, 7 bases at V and 4 bases at J, with 14 bases in the middle. Per germline, CDR1 MGHDK and CDR2 SYGVNS. CDR3 residues: CASNPGLGYNEQFF. CDR3 DNA sequence: TGTGCCAGCAACCCAGGGTTGGGATACAATGAGCAGTTCTTC.

The chain carries TRBV27 and TRBJ2-1, with D perhaps TRBD1 (5 bases). V was cut by 0 bases and J by 8 bases, with 11 bases left in between. Germline V gives CDR1 MNHEY, CDR2 SMNVEV (reference sequence). The CDR3 runs to 14 residues. CDR3 sequence (DNA): TGTGCCAGCAGTTTATCGGGTTGGGGCCATGAGCAGTTCTTC. It is translated as CASSLSGWGHEQFF.

This clonotype was seen repeatedly, ten times or more. The chain combines TRBV5-1 with TRBJ1-1, with 9 bases lining up with TRBD1. Per germline, CDR1 SGHRS and CDR2 YFSETQ. The CDR3 is 16 amino acids. V lost 1 base, J lost 10 bases, and 14 bases stayed unmatched. The CDR3 DNA is TGCGCCAGCAGCTTGTCTTCGGACAGGGGAGGTTCAGGAGCTTTCTTT. It specifies CASSLSSDRGGSGAFF.

This clonotype was counted only a few times. Germline is not matched at one junction end, which may reflect a read error. This sequence joins TRBV7-7 and TRBJ2-1, with D hard to call. There are 13 residues in the CDR3. Germline CDR1 reads SSHAT; CDR2 reads FNYEAQ (reference sequence). Written as DNA, the CDR3 is TGTGCTAGCAGCCCGGACCCCTACCATGAGCAGTTCTTC. As protein: CASSPDPYHEQFF.

This clonotype was found a few times. The rearrangement links TRBV5-1 to TRBJ2-7; TRBD1 matches at 9 bases. The CDR3 sequence is 16 residues long. Trimming removed 0 bases from V and 2 bases from J; junction bases left unmatched: 6. CDR1 SGHRS and CDR2 YFSETQ come from the germline V gene. Here the CDR3 reads CASSLDSRDRAYEQYF. DNA for the CDR3: TGCGCCAGCAGCTTGGATAGCCGGGACAGGGCCTACGAGCAGTACTTC.

This clonotype was observed many times. The V gene is TRBV3-1, the J gene TRBJ1-5; D is perhaps TRBD1 (5 bases). The CDR3 is 15 amino acids. Germline values: CDR1 LGHDT, CDR2 YNNKEL (reference sequence). Trimming removed 5 bases from V and 0 bases from J, with 11 bases in between. In DNA form, the CDR3 reads TGTGCCAGCAGCTCTATCAGGGATAGCAATCAGCCCCAGCATTTT. Translating it yields CASSSIRDSNQPQHF.

The V and J genes are TRBV6-5 and TRBJ2-5, with D perhaps given as TRBD1 or TRBD2 (5 bases each). There are 14 residues in the CDR3. From germline, CDR1 is MNHEY and CDR2 SVGAGI. Trimming removed 6 bases from V and 6 bases from J, with 17 bases in between. DNA of the CDR3: TGTGCCAGCAGATCTCTTGGGGGAGTAAAGACCCAGTACTTC. It yields the protein CASRSLGGVKTQYF.